These T cell receptor beta chains were read from a single sample in a study of T cells in Graves' hyperthyroidism and ophthalmopathy. TCRdb ran MiXCR on the multiplex PCR reads and lists one entry per CDR3 protein. The profile shows some 300,000 distinct CDR3 sequences, 15% to 20% of them singletons. Sequencing used blood. Receptor source: a man aged 45-65 years with Graves' ophthalmopathy. The conserved cysteine and the conserved F or W are not part of the CDR3 here.

v_gene | CDR3aa
TRBV28 | ASSLSGRTSGNQF
TRBV11-2 | ASSPTGRADTQY
TRBV5-6 | ASSPWGFYNSPLH
TRBV29-1 | SVGRRGEQY
TRBV2 | ASSAWSTGQGNSPLH
TRBV24-1 | ATSGTSGSGSYEQY
TRBV5-1 | ASSTLTDNYGYT
TRBV6-6 | ASSYSTGSNYGYT
TRBV11-2 | ASSPGSRLAGGPGSYNEQF
TRBV6-1 | ASSVFVGDMNTEAF
TRBV9 | ASSAKGVAGISYEQY
TRBV30 | AWSVGVGTDTQY
TRBV10-3 | AIAGTGGTGELF
TRBV5-6 | ASSFGAGLAGSSSYNEQF
TRBV20-1 | SATGRLGGGETQY
TRBV20-1 | SAAENEQF
TRBV28 | ASRLLSEMNTEAF
TRBV7-8 | ASSNLDLAGAYTGELF
TRBV19 | ASSIDRLGTDTQY
TRBV20-1 | SASDRSRNTIY
TRBV7-8 | ASSLDVGGLYGYT
TRBV7-9 | ASSTGQLNEKLF
TRBV27 | ASSPLGHDDLGAELF
TRBV30 | AWSYRGNQPQH